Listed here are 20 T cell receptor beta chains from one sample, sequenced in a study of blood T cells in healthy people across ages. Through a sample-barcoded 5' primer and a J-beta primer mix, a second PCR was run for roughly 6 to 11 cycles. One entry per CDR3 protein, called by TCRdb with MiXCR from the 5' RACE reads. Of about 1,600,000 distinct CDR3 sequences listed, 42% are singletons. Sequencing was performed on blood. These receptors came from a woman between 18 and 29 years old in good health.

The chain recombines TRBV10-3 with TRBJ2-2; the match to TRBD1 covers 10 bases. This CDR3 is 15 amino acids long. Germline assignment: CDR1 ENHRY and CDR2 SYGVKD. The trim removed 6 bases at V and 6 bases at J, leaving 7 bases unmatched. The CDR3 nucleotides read TGTGCCATCAGGCCGGGACAGGGGTACGCCGGGGAGCTGTTTTTT. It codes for CAIRPGQGYAGELFF.

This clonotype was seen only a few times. This CDR3 is CASSEFFMTSGDNEQFF. CDR3 bases: TGTGCCAGCAGTGAATTCTTCATGACTAGCGGGGACAATGAGCAGTTCTTC. The chain uses TRBV25-1 and TRBJ2-1; 11 bases match TRBD2. This CDR3 is 17 amino acids long. The V and J ends lost 1 base and 5 bases, in that order; junction bases with no gene match: 7. Germline values: CDR1 MGHDK, CDR2 SYGVNS.

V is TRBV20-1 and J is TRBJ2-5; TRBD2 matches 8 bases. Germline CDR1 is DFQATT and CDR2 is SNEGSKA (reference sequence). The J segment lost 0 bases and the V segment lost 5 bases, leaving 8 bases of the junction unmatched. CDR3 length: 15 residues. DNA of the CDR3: TGCAGTGCTCTATCGGGGGGGGAGTACCAAGAGACCCAGTACTTC. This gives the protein CSALSGGEYQETQYF.

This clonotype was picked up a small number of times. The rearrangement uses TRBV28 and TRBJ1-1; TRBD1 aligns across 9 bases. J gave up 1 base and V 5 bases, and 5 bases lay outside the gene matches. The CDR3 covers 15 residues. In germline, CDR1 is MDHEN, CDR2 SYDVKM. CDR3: CASSPWGQGNTEAFF. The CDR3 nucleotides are TGTGCCAGCAGTCCATGGGGACAGGGGAACACTGAAGCTTTCTTT. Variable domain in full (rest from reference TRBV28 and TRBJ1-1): DVKVTQSSRYLVKRTGEKVFLECVQDMDHENMFWYRQDPGLGLRLIYFSYDVKMKEKGDIPEGYSVSREKKERFSLILESASTNQTSMYLCASSPWGQGNTEAFFGQGTRLTVV.

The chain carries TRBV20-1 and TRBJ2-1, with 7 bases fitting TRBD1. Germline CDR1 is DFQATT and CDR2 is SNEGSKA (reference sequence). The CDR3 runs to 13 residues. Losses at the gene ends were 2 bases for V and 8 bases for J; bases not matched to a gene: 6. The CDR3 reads CSARTGVRDEQFF. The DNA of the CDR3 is TGCAGTGCTAGAACAGGGGTCCGCGATGAGCAGTTCTTC.

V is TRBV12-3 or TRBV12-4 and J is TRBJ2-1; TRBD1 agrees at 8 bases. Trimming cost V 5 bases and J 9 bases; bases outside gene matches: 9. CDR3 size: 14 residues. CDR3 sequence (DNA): TGTGCCAGCAGTACCGAGGTCAGGGGGCGTGAGCAGTTCTTC. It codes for CASSTEVRGREQFF.

The CDR3 DNA sequence: TGCAGTGCTAGAGGACAGGACGGAGGCCTTAATGAAAAACTGTTTTTT. This gives the protein CSARGQDGGLNEKLFF. This chain links TRBV20-1 with TRBJ1-4, with D perhaps TRBD1 (6 bases). The CDR3 length is 16 residues. Germline V lookup: CDR1 DFQATT, CDR2 SNEGSKA (reference sequence). Trimming removed 1 base from V and 4 bases from J, with 16 bases in between.

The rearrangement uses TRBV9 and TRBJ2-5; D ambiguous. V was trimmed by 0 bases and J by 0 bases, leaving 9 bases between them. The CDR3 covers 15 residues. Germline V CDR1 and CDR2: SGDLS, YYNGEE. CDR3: CASSVVSGHQETQYF. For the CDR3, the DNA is TGTGCCAGCAGCGTAGTTTCCGGGCACCAAGAGACCCAGTACTTC. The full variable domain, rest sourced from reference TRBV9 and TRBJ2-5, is DSGVTQTPKHLITATGQRVTLRCSPRSGDLSVYWYQQSLDQGLQFLIQYYNGEERAKGNILERFSAQQFPDLHSELNLSSLELGDSALYFCASSVVSGHQETQYFGPGTRLLVL.

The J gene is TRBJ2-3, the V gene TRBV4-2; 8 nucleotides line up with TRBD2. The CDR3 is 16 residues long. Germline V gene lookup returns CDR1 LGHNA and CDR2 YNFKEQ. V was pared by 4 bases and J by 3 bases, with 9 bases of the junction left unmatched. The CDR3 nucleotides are TGTGCCAGCAGCCGGCAGTCGACTAGCGTTACAGATACGCAGTATTTT. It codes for CASSRQSTSVTDTQYF.

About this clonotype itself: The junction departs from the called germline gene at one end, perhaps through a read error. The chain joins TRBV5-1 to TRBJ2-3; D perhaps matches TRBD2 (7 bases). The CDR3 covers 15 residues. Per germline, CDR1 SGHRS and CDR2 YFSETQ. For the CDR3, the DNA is TGTGCCAGCAGTTTAGGGGGGGCTCGCACAGATACGCAGTATTTT. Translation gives CASSLGGARTDTQYF.

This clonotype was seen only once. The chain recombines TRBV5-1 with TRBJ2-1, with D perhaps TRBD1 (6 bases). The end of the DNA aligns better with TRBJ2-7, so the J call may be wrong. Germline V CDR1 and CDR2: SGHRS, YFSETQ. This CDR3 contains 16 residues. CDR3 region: CASSLAPGDSYNEQYF. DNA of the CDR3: TGCGCCAGCAGCTTGGCGCCAGGGGATTCCTACAATGAGCAGTACTTC.

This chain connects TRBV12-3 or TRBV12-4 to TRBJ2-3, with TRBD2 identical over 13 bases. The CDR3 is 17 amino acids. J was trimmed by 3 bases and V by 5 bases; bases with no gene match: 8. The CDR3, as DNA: TGTGCCAGCAGTCCGCGACTAGCGGGGGGAACTACAGATACGCAGTATTTT. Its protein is CASSPRLAGGTTDTQYF.

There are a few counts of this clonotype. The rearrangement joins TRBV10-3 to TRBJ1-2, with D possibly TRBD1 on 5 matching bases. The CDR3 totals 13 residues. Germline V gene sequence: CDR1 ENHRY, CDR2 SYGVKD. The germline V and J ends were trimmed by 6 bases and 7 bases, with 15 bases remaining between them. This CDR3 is CAISDGGKGGYTF. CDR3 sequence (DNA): TGTGCCATCAGCGATGGGGGGAAGGGTGGCTACACCTTC.

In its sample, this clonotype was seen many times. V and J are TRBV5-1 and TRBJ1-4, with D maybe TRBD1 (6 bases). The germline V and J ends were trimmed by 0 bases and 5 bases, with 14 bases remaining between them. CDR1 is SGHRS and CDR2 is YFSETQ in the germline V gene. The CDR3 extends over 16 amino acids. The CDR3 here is CASSLAATGRNEKLFF. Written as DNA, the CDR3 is TGCGCCAGCAGCTTGGCCGCCACAGGGAGAAATGAAAAACTGTTTTTT. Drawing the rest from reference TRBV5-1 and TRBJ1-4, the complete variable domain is KAGVTQTPRYLIKTRGQQVTLSCSPISGHRSVSWYQQTPGQGLQFLFEYFSETQRNKGNFPGRFSGRQFSNSRSEMNVSTLELGDSALYLCASSLAATGRNEKLFFGSGTQLSVL.

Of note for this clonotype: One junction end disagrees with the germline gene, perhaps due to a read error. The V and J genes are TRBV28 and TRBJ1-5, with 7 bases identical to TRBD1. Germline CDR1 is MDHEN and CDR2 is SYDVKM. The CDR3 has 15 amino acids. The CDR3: CASSGDSHSNQPRHF. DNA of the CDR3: TGTGCCAGCAGTGGGGACAGCCATAGCAATCAGCCCCGGCATTTT.

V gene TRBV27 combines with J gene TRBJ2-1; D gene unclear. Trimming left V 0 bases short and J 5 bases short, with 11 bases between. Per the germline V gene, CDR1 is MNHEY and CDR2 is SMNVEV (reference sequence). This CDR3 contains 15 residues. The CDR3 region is CASSLSPRKDNEQFF. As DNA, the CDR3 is TGTGCCAGCAGTTTATCTCCTAGAAAGGACAATGAGCAGTTCTTC.

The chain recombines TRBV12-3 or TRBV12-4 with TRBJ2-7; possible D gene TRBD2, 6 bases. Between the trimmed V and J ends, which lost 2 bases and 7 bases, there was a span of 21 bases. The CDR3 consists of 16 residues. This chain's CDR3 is CASSLPGVGSYNEQYF. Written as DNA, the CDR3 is TGTGCCAGCAGTTTACCGGGGGTGGGCTCCTACAATGAGCAGTACTTC.

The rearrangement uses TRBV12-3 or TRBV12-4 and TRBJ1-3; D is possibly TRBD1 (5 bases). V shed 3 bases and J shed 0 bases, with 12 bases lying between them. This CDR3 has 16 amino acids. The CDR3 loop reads CASSLGVRISGNTIYF. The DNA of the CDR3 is TGTGCCAGCAGTTTGGGGGTGCGCATCTCTGGAAACACCATATATTTT.

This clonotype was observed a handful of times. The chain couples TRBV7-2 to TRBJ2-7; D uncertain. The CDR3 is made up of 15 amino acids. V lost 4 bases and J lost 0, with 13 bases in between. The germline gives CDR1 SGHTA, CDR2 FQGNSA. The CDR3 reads CASSSQGFPSYEQYF. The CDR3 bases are TGTGCCAGCAGCTCTCAAGGGTTCCCCTCCTACGAGCAGTACTTC.

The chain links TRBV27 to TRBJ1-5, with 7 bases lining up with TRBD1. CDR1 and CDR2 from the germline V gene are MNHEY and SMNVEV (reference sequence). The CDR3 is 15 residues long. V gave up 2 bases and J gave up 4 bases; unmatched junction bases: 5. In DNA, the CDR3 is TGTGCCAGCAGTTTAAGGGACAGCTTTAATCAGCCCCAGCATTTT. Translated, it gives CASSLRDSFNQPQHF.